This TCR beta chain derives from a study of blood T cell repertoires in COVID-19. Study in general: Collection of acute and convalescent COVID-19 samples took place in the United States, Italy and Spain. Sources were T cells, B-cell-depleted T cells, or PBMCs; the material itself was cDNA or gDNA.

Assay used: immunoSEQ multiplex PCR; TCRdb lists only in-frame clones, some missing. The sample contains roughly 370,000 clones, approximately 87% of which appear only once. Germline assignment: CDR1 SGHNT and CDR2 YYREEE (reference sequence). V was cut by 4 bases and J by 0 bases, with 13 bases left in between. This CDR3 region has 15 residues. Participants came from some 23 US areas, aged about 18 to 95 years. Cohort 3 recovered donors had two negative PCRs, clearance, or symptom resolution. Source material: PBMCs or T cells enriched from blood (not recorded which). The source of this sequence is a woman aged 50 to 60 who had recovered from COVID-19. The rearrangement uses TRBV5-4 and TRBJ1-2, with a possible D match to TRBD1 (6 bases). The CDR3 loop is CASSQGHLANYGYTF. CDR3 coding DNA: TGTGCCAGCAGCCAGGGACATCTAGCTAACTATGGCTACACCTTC.